This TCR beta chain was observed in a study of blood T cell repertoires in COVID-19. For the study at large: Whether acute or convalescent, the COVID-19 samples came from the United States, Italy and Spain. PBMCs, B-cell-depleted T cells, or T cells provided the cDNA or gDNA that made up the material.

Under the authors' procedure: Estimation of nucleated cell counts relied on the amplification of reference gene primers. Some clones are missing from TCRdb's copy, which holds only in-frame ones; the method was immunoSEQ multiplex PCR. V, J and clone size are taken as reported in that table, and D and trimming were inferred from the DNA itself. The repertoire consists of about 210,000 clones, with approximately 88% occurring once and the leading ten covering 10%. Germline loops: CDR1 MDHEN, CDR2 SYDVKM. This CDR3 region has 15 residues. V lost 5 bases to trimming and J lost 5 bases, with 19 bases between them. The study assigned cohorts using participant-reported clinical history.

The sequenced material came from PBMCs or T cells enriched from blood (not recorded which). The source is a young man with acute COVID-19. The chain couples TRBV28 to TRBJ2-7; D might be TRBD1 (6 bases). CDR3: CASSRNDRTSHEQYF. The CDR3 DNA is TGTGCCAGCAGTCGTAACGACAGGACCAGCCACGAGCAGTACTTC.